This T cell receptor beta chain was sequenced during a study of T cells in Graves' hyperthyroidism and ophthalmopathy. Only a few counts were recorded for this clonotype. The CDR3 regions of TCR beta were amplified from RNA transcripts. First-round RT-PCR targeting the TCR CDR3 was performed with the HTBI primer set. TCRdb processed the multiplex PCR reads anew with MiXCR; each CDR3 protein has one entry. The repertoire consists of 300,000 to 400,000 distinct CDR3 sequences, with 18% occurring once and the leading ten covering roughly 49%. In germline, CDR1 is MGHDK, CDR2 SYGVNS. The CDR3 runs 13 residues. After removal of 10 bases from V and 9 bases from J, the junction contained 13 bases not matched to a gene.

This chain joins TRBV25-1 and TRBJ2-7, with 9 bases identical to TRBD2. The source material was blood. The receptor was derived from a woman aged 50 to 65 with Graves' hyperthyroidism. The CDR3 reads CATRSSGSLAQYF. In nucleotides, the CDR3 is TGTGCCACCCGGAGTAGCGGGAGTCTCGCGCAGTACTTC.